The source of this T cell receptor beta chain is a study of T-cell memory formation after mild COVID-19. This clonotype was recorded once. This CDR3 has 15 residues. Germline CDR1 LGHDT, CDR2 YNNKEL (reference sequence). Trimming cost V 4 bases and J 2 bases, with 13 bases left between them. TCRdb re-derived calls from the 5' RACE reads in MiXCR, one entry per CDR3 protein. The profile shows a few hundred thousand distinct CDR3 sequences, roughly an eighth of them singletons. The chain employs TRBV3-1 and TRBJ2-3; either TRBD1 or TRBD2 may fit D (5 bases each). The origin of this receptor is a man aged 18-30 years who had mild COVID-19 (a few samples of this study predate the infection). Cell type and time point are not known. The sample taken for sequencing was PBMCs or a T cell subset sorted from them (not recorded which). CDR3 coding DNA: TGTGCCAGCAGCCGAGAGGGGCGGTCCACAGATACGCAGTATTTT. Its translation is CASSREGRSTDTQYF.